The rows below give T cell receptor beta chains drawn from one sample of a study of blood T cell repertoires in COVID-19. The protocol was immunoSEQ multiplex PCR, while the TCRdb copy is restricted to in-frame clones and leaves out a portion. The data contain just under 75,000 clones, over 70% of them seen just once; the ten biggest clones take up more than 2%. Material for sequencing was peripheral blood. These receptors were obtained from a man older than 75 with active or convalescent COVID-19. Each CDR3 is given with its conserved first and last residue. D genes are given only for firm matches. Clone size is given for some rows only: seen once, a few or many times, or a class if the clone is expanded.

D | J | size | V | DNA | CDR3
. | TRBJ1-5 | . | TRBV20-1 | TGCAGTGCAGCAGGGCACCAGCCCCAGCATTTT | CSAAGHQPQHF
. | TRBJ2-5 | . | TRBV6-1 | TGTGCCAGCAGTGACAGGGAACAGACCCAGTACTTC | CASSDREQTQYF
TRBD1 | TRBJ1-2 | . | TRBV29-1 | TGCAGCGTTGCCCGGGACAGGGCCCTCATCTATGGCTACACCTTC | CSVARDRALIYGYTF
. | TRBJ2-7 | . | TRBV7-2 | TGTGCCAGCAGCTTAGGCGGGGAGTCCTCCTACGAGCAGTACTTC | CASSLGGESSYEQYF
. | TRBJ2-5 | once | TRBV7-2 | TGTGCCAGCAGCCCTCGGATGCGGGCCCAAGAGACCCAGTACTTC | CASSPRMRAQETQYF
TRBD2 | TRBJ2-7 | once | TRBV11-2 | TGTGCCAGCAGCTTAGTCCTAGCGGGTCCCTACGAGCAGTACTTC | CASSLVLAGPYEQYF
. | TRBJ2-5 | . | TRBV6-2/TRBV6-3 | TGTGCCAGCAGTTACGGCGAGGCCCAGTACTTC | CASSYGEAQYF
. | TRBJ2-5 | once | TRBV2 | TGTGCCAGCAGTGAAATTGGAGAAGAGACCCAGTACTTC | CASSEIGEETQYF
. | TRBJ1-1 | . | TRBV5-1 | TGCGCCAGCAGCTGGGGGGGAGGACTGAACACTGAAGCTTTCTTT | CASSWGGGLNTEAFF
. | TRBJ1-2 | once | TRBV28 | TGTGCCAGCAGCCCCGACAGTGTCTATGGCTACACCTTC | CASSPDSVYGYTF
. | TRBJ1-6 | . | TRBV6-5 | TGTGCCAGCCTCATGGGGGGAGGGAATTCACCCCTCCACTTT | CASLMGGGNSPLHF
TRBD2 | TRBJ2-1 | . | TRBV7-8 | TGTGCCAGCAGCTTATCCAGCGGGGACCTGTACAATGAGCAGTTCTTC | CASSLSSGDLYNEQFF
. | TRBJ1-1 | . | TRBV28 | TGTGCCAGCAGTCGCGCTGGGGCAAGGAAGACTGAAGCTTTCTTT | CASSRAGARKTEAFF
. | TRBJ2-1 | . | TRBV19 | TGTGCCAGTAGTATAGATCTGGGCAAGCAGTTCTTC | CASSIDLGKQFF
. | TRBJ1-4 | . | TRBV5-5 | TGTGCCAGCAGCTTACAGAGAAGAAATGAAAAACTGTTTTTT | CASSLQRRNEKLFF
TRBD1 | TRBJ1-2 | . | TRBV29-1 | TGCAGCGTTGCCAGGGGGGACTATGGCTACACCTTC | CSVARGDYGYTF
TRBD2 | TRBJ2-5 | . | TRBV7-7 | TGTGCTAGCAGCTTTGGGTCTAGCGGGGGGCAAGAGACCCAGTACTTC | CASSFGSSGGQETQYF
TRBD2 | TRBJ2-1 | . | TRBV24-1 | TGTGCCACCAGTGAATCTAGCGGGAGTTACAATGAGCAGTTCTTC | CATSESSGSYNEQFF
TRBD2 | TRBJ2-7 | . | TRBV30 | TGTGCCTGGACGGGAGGGGTAGCGGGGGCCTACGAGCAGTACTTC | CAWTGGVAGAYEQYF
TRBD2 | TRBJ2-1 | . | TRBV19 | TGTGCCAGTAGTATAAAGCTCCTAGCGGGAGAGTTCTTC | CASSIKLLAGEFF
. | TRBJ1-6 | . | TRBV20-1 | TGCAGTGCTAGTACAGGGTTTTCTATCAATAATTCACCCCTCCACTTT | CSASTGFSINNSPLHF
TRBD2 | TRBJ2-5 | . | TRBV2 | TGTGCCAGCAGTGAAGCAGATAGCGGGGACTCTCTTGGGACCCAGTACTTC | CASSEADSGDSLGTQYF
TRBD1 | TRBJ1-1 | . | TRBV7-8 | TGTGCCAGCAGCTACCGACAGGGGATTGGTGAAGCTTTCTTT | CASSYRQGIGEAFF
. | TRBJ2-3 | . | TRBV24-1 | TGTGCCACAGCATCCGCAGATACGCAGTATTTT | CATASADTQYF
TRBD2 | TRBJ2-7 | . | TRBV19 | TGTGCCAGTAGTATAGCTCCGGGGGGCTACGAGCAGTACTTC | CASSIAPGGYEQYF
. | TRBJ1-2 | . | TRBV6-5 | TGTGCCAGCAGTTTACAGGGAAACTATGGCTACACCTTC | CASSLQGNYGYTF
. | TRBJ2-5 | . | TRBV7-2 | TGTGCCAGCAGTCCCCAACAGGGATGGGAAGAGACCCAGTACTTC | CASSPQQGWEETQYF
. | TRBJ1-4 | . | TRBV2 | TGTGCCAGCAGCAGAATTAATGAAAAACTGTTTTTT | CASSRINEKLFF
. | TRBJ2-1 | . | TRBV19 | TGTGCCAGTAGTATAGGGTGGAGGAACAATGAGCAGTTCTTC | CASSIGWRNNEQFF
TRBD2 | TRBJ2-1 | . | TRBV19 | TGTGCCAGTAGTATTATTGCGGGAGGGCCGCTTGAGCAGTTCTTC | CASSIIAGGPLEQFF
. | TRBJ2-5 | . | TRBV11-2 | TGTGCCAGCAGCACCGGGGTAGCGAGGGAGACCCAGTACTTC | CASSTGVARETQYF
TRBD1 | TRBJ2-2 | . | TRBV9 | TGTGCCAGCAGCAAAGCGACAGGGCGGAACACCGGGGAGCTGTTTTTT | CASSKATGRNTGELFF
TRBD1 | TRBJ2-1 | . | TRBV18 | TGTGCCAGCTCACCCCGACAGGGGATCTCCTACAATGAGCAGTTCTTC | CASSPRQGISYNEQFF
. | TRBJ2-2 | . | TRBV2 | TGTGCCAGCAGTGGCAGGGGCACGAACACCGGGGAGCTGTTTTTT | CASSGRGTNTGELFF
TRBD1 | TRBJ2-2 | once | TRBV5-4 | TGTGCCACAACAAAAAACAGGGGAGTCCCCGGGGAGCTGTTTTTT | CATTKNRGVPGELFF
. | TRBJ1-5 | . | TRBV19 | TGTGCCAGTAGCCCCAGAGGGTTGAATCAGCCCCAGCATTTT | CASSPRGLNQPQHF
. | TRBJ1-5 | . | TRBV6-2/TRBV6-3 | TGTGCCAGCAGTAGGGACGGGGGAGGGCAGCCCCAGCATTTT | CASSRDGGGQPQHF
TRBD2 | TRBJ2-5 | once | TRBV11-3 | TGTGCCAGCAGTCGACTAGCGGAGCAGCGAGAGACCCAGTACTTC | CASSRLAEQRETQYF
TRBD1 | TRBJ1-1 | . | TRBV2 | TGTGCCAGCAGCGTTAGGACAGGGTCCACTGAAGCTTTCTTT | CASSVRTGSTEAFF
TRBD1 | TRBJ1-1 | . | TRBV18 | TGTGCCAGCTCATTGGGACAGGGGAACACTGAAGCTTTCTTT | CASSLGQGNTEAFF
TRBD1 | TRBJ2-7 | few | TRBV19 | TGTGCCAGTAGTATACACGGGACAGGGGCCTACGAGCAGTACTTC | CASSIHGTGAYEQYF